This TCR beta chain was recorded in a study of glioma-infiltrating T cells. As regards this clonotype: Its specificity is unknown.

This CDR3 has 15 amino acids. The V end lost 6 bases, the J end lost 3 bases, and 15 bases lay between the germline ends. Germline V CDR1 and CDR2: MNHEY, SVGEGT. The iRepertoire nested amplicon-rescue multiplex PCR amplified TCR alpha and beta CDR3s from RNA. Tissue mRNA or PBMC total RNA, roughly 90-450 ng, went into one-step reverse transcription and amplification. TCRdb reprocessed the multiplex PCR reads via MiXCR and lists one record per CDR3 protein. The sample has about 190,000 distinct CDR3 sequences, 30% to 40% seen once; the top ten hold 20% to 25%. Study-level findings and limits: Non-neoplastic patients had below-expected tissue-blood divergence, while all gliomas exceeded expectation. Very few CDR3 sequences were shared between tissue and blood.

The receptor comes from a human donor with low-grade glioma or glioblastoma, undergoing nonglioma brain surgery, or in good health (not recorded which). This chain connects TRBV6-2 or TRBV6-3 to TRBJ1-5; D not resolved. The sample taken for sequencing was glioma tissue, nonneoplastic brain tissue, or PBMCs (not recorded which). The CDR3 reads CASSRISLLNQPQHF. In DNA, the CDR3 is TGTGCCAGCAGCCGGATTTCGTTACTCAATCAGCCCCAGCATTTT.